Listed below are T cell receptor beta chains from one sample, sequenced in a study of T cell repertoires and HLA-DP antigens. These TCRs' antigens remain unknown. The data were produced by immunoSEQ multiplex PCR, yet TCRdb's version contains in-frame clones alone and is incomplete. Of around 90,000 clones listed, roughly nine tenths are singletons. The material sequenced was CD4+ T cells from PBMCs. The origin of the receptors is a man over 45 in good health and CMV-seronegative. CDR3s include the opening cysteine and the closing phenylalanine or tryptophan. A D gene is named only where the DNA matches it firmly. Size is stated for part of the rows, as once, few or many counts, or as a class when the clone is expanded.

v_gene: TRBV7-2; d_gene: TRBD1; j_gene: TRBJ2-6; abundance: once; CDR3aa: CASSPRGKGANVLTF; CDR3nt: TGTGCCAGCAGCCCCAGGGGGAAAGGGGCCAACGTCCTGACTTTC
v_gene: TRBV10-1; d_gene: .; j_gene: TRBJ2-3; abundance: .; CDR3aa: CASSGQLGDTQYF; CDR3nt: TGCGCCAGCAGTGGCCAGCTGGGTGATACGCAGTATTTT
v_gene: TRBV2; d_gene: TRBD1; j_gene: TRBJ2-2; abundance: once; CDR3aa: CASSEVQLGQGNTGELFF; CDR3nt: TGTGCCAGCAGTGAAGTACAACTGGGACAGGGGAACACCGGGGAGCTGTTTTTT
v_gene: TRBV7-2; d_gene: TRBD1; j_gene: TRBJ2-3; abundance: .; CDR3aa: CASSSDRNTQYF; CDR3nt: TGTGCCAGCAGCTCGGACAGGAATACGCAGTATTTT
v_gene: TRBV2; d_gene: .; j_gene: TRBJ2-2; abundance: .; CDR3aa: CASSGGARTGELFF; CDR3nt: TGTGCCAGCAGTGGCGGGGCCCGAACCGGGGAGCTGTTTTTT
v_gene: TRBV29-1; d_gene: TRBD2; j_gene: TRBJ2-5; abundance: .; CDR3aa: CSVVPAGVGETQYF; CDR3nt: TGCAGCGTTGTTCCAGCGGGAGTTGGAGAGACCCAGTACTTC
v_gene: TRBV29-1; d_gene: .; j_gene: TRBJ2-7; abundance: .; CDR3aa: CSVVARGSYEQYF; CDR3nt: TGCAGCGTTGTTGCGCGGGGTTCCTACGAGCAGTACTTC
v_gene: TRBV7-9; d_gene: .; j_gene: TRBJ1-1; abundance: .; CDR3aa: CASSFQGIAAEAFF; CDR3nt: TGTGCCAGCAGCTTTCAGGGGATTGCCGCTGAAGCTTTCTTT
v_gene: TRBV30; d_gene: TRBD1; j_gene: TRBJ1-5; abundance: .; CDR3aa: CAWSAGGHQPQHF; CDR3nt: TGTGCCTGGAGTGCAGGGGGGCATCAGCCCCAGCATTTT
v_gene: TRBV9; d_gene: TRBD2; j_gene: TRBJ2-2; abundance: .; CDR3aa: CASSVGGRMNTGELFF; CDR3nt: TGTGCCAGCAGCGTCGGCGGGAGAATGAACACCGGGGAGCTGTTTTTT
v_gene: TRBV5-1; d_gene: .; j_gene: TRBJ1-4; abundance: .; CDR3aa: CASSPTTALNEKLFF; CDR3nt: TGCGCCAGCAGCCCTACGACAGCCCTCAATGAAAAACTGTTTTTT
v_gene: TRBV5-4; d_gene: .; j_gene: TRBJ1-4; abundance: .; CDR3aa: CASSVGGGGEKLFF; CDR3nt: TGTGCCAGCAGTGTCGGTGGGGGGGGTGAAAAACTGTTTTTT
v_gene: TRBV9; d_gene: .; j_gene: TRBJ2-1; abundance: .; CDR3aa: CASSVEFINEQFF; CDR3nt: TGTGCCAGCAGCGTAGAATTTATCAATGAGCAGTTCTTC
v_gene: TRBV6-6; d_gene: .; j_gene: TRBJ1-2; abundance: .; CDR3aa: CASSSTDYGYTF; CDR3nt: TGTGCCAGCAGCTCAACCGACTATGGCTACACCTTC
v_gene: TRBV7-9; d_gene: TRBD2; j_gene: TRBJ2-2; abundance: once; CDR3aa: CASSLKASGITGELFF; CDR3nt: TGTGCCAGCAGCTTAAAGGCTAGCGGGATTACCGGGGAGCTGTTTTTT
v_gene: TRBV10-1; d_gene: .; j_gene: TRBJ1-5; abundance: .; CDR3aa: CASSPLHQPQHF; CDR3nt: TGCGCCAGCAGTCCCCTACATCAGCCCCAGCATTTT
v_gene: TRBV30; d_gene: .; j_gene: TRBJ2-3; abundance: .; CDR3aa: CAWSPGAADTQYF; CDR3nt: TGTGCCTGGAGTCCGGGGGCCGCAGATACGCAGTATTTT
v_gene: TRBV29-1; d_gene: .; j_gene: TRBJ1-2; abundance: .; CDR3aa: CSVTTGTQTNYGYTF; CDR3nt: TGCAGCGTCACCACCGGGACTCAGACTAACTATGGCTACACCTTC
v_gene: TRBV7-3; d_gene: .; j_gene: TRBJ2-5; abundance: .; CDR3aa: CASSLSAGQETQYF; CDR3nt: TGTGCCAGCAGCTTATCGGCAGGACAAGAGACCCAGTACTTC
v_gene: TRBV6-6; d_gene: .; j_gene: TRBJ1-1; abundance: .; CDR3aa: CASFLGVSEAFF; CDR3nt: TGTGCCAGCTTCCTGGGGGTTTCGGAAGCTTTCTTT
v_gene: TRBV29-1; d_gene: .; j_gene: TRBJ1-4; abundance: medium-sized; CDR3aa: CSVEDGSEKLFF; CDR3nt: TGCAGCGTTGAAGACGGTTCTGAAAAACTGTTTTTT
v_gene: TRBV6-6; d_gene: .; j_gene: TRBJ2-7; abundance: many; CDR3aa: CASSYSRGSNYEQYF; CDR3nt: TGTGCCAGCAGTTACTCGAGGGGGAGTAACTACGAGCAGTACTTC
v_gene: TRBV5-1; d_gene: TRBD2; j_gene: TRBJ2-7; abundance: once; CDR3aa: CASSAEGGSGEQYF; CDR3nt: TGCGCCAGCAGCGCCGAGGGCGGGAGTGGCGAGCAGTACTTC
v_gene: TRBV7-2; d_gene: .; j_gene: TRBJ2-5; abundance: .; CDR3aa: CASSPAAGALRGTQYF; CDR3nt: TGTGCCAGCAGCCCGGCGGCGGGCGCTTTGAGGGGGACCCAGTACTTC
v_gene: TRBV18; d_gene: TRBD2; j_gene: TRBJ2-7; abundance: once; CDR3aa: CASSREGLASEQYF; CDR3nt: TGTGCCAGCTCACGGGAGGGACTAGCCTCCGAGCAGTACTTC
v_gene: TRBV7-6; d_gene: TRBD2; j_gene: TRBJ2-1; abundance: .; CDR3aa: CASSSRLAGANEQFF; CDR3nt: TGTGCCAGCAGCTCCCGGCTAGCGGGAGCGAATGAGCAGTTCTTC
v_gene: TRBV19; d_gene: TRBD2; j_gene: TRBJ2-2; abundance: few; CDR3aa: CASTRRVGLVAGELFF; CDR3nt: TGTGCCAGTACCCGGCGGGTGGGACTAGTAGCCGGGGAGCTGTTTTTT
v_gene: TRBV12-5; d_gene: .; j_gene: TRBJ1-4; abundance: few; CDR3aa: CASGDRKLFF; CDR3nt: TGTGCTAGTGGTGACCGAAAACTGTTTTTT
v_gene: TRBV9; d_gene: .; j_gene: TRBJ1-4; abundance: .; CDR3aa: CASSAQPANEKLFF; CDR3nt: TGTGCCAGCAGCGCGCAACCGGCTAATGAAAAACTGTTTTTT
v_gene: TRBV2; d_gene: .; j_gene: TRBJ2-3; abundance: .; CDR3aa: CASSANPRGDTQYF; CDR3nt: TGTGCCAGCAGTGCAAACCCGAGAGGGGATACGCAGTATTTT
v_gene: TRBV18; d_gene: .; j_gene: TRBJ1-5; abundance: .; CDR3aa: CASSPGQLGNQPQHF; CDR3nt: TGTGCCAGCTCACCCGGACAGTTAGGCAATCAGCCCCAGCATTTT